The subject of this entry is one T cell receptor (beta chain). The CDR3 length is 15 residues. The germline V gene encodes CDR1 GTSNPN and CDR2 SVGIG (reference sequence). Trimming removed 4 bases from V and 0 bases from J, with 15 bases in between. In the naive CD8 group, cells lacked CD45RO and were positively selected for CCR7, so terminally differentiated effector memory CD45RA+ cells were left out. This sample was included in a study of shared clonotypes between healthy human individuals. Data came from immunoSEQ multiplex PCR; TCRdb stores just in-frame clones and leaves some out. This sample has about 1,800,000 clones, with roughly 94% found just once.

The sequence was collected from a man between 18 and 35 years old in good health. Sequenced input: naive CD8+ T cells sorted from blood. The rearrangement uses TRBV30 and TRBJ1-1, with D unresolved. In nucleotides, the CDR3 is TGTGCCTGGAAGGCGGTGGGTCAGATGAACACTGAAGCTTTCTTT. Residues: CAWKAVGQMNTEAFF.